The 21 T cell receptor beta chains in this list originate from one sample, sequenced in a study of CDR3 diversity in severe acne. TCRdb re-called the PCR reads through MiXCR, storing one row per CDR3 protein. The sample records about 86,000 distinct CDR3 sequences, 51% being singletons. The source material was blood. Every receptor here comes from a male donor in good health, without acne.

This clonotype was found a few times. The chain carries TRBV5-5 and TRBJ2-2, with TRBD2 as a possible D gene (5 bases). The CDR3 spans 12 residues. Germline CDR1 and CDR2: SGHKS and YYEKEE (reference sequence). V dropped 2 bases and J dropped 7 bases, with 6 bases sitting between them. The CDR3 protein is CASSFGGGELFF. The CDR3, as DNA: TGTGCCAGCAGCTTCGGAGGCGGGGAGCTGTTTTTT.

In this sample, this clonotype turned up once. The CDR3 DNA follows: TGCAGTGCCGTCCGACTAGCGGATCACAATGAGCAGTTCTTC. Translation gives CSAVRLADHNEQFF. This rearrangement joins TRBV20-1 to TRBJ2-1; 9 bases agree with TRBD2. Germline assignment: CDR1 DFQATT and CDR2 SNEGSKA (reference sequence). The length of the CDR3 is 14 residues. The junction had 8 bases not matched to a gene; V was cut back by 6 bases and J by 5 bases.

The DNA of the CDR3 is TGTGCCATCATCGGGCGGGGAACTGAAGCTTTCTTT. This encodes CAIIGRGTEAFF. V gene TRBV10-3 combines with J gene TRBJ1-1; D ambiguous. The V gene lost 7 bases and the J gene lost 5 bases, with 11 bases spanning the gap. Germline V lookup: CDR1 ENHRY, CDR2 SYGVKD. This CDR3 comprises 12 residues.

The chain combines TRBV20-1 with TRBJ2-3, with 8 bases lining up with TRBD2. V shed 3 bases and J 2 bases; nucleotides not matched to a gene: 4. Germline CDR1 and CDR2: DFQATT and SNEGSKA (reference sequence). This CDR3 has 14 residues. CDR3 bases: TGCAGTGCTAGCGGGGGGGCTATCACAGATACGCAGTATTTT. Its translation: CSASGGAITDTQYF.

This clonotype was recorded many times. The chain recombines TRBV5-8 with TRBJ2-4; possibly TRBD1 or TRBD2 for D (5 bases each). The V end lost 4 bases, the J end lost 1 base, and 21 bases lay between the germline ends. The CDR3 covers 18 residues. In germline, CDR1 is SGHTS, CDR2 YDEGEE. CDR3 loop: CASSQDPLRGFAKNIQYF. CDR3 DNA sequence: TGTGCCAGCAGCCAAGACCCATTGAGGGGTTTTGCCAAAAACATTCAGTACTTC.

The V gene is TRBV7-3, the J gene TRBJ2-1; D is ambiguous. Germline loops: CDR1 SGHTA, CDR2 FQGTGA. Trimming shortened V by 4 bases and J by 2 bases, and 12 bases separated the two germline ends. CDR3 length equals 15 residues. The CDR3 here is CASSSFLGTYNEQFF. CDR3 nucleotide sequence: TGTGCCAGCAGCTCCTTTTTGGGGACCTACAATGAGCAGTTCTTC.

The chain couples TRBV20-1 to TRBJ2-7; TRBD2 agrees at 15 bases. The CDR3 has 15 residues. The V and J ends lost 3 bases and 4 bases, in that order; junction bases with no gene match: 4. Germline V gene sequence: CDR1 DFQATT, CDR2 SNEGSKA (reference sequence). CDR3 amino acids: CSARRTSGGAYEQYF. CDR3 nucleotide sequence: TGCAGTGCTAGGAGGACTAGCGGGGGGGCTTACGAGCAGTACTTC.

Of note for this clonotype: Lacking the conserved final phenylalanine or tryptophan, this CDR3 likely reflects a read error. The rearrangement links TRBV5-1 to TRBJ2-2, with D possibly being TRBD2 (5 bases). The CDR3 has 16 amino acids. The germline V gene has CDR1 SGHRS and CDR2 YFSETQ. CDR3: CASSSTGKPNTRELFS. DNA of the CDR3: TGCGCCAGCAGCTCGACGGGGAAGCCGAACACCCGGGAGCTGTTTTCT.

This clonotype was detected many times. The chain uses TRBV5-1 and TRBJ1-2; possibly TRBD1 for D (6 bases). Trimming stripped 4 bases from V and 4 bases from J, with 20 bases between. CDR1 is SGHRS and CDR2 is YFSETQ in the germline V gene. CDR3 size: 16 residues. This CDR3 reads CASSRPEQGLGYGYTF. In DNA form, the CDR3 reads TGCGCCAGCAGCCGGCCCGAACAGGGATTGGGCTATGGCTACACCTTC.

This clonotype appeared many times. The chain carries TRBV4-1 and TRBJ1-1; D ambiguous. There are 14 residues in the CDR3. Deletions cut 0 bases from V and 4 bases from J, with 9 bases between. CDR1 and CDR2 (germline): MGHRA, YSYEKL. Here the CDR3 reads CASSQDGRLTEAFF. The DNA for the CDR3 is TGCGCCAGCAGCCAAGATGGGCGGCTCACTGAAGCTTTCTTT.

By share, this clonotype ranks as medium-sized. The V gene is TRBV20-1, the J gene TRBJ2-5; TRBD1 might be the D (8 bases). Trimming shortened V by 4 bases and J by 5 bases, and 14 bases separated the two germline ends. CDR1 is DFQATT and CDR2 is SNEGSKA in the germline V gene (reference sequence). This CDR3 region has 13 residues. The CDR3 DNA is TGCAGTGCTACGACAGGGGAGGGGGAGACCCAGTACTTC. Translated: CSATTGEGETQYF.

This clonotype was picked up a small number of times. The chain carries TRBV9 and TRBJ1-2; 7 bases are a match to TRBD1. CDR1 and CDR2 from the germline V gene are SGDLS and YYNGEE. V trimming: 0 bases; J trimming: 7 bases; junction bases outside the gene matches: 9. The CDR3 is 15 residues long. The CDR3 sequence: CASSVDPGGRSGYTF. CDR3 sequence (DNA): TGTGCCAGCAGCGTAGACCCAGGGGGGAGATCTGGCTACACCTTC.

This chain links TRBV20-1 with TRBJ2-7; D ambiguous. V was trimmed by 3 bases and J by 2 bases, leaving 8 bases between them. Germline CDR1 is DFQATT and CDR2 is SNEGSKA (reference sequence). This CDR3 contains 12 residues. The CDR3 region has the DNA TGCAGTGCTAGGGGGATCCCCTACGAGCAGTACTTC. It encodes CSARGIPYEQYF.

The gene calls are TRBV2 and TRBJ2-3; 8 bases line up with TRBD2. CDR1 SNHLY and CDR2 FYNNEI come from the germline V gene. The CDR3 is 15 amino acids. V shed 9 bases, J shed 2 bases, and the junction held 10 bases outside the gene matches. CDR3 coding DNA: TGTGCCAGACAGCAGCGGGAGTTTTTCACAGATACGCAGTATTTT. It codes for CARQQREFFTDTQYF.

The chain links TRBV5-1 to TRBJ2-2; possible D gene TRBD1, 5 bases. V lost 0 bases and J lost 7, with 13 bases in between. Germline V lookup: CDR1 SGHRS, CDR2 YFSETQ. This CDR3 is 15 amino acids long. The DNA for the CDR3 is TGCGCCAGCAGCTTGGTGGGGCCTCGAGGCGGGGAGCTGTTTTTT. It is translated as CASSLVGPRGGELFF.

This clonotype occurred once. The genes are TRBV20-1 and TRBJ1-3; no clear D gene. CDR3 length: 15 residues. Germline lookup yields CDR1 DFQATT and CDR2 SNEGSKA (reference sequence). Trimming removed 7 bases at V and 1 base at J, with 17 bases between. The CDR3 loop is CSVGSGRPSGNTIYF. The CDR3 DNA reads TGCAGTGTCGGGTCGGGCAGGCCGTCTGGAAACACCATATATTTT.

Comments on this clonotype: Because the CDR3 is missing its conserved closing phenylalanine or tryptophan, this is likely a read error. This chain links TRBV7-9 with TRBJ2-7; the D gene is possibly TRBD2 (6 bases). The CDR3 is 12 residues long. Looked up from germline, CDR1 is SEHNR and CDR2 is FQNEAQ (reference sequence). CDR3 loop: CASSGGMYEQYS. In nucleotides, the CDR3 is TGCGCCAGCAGCGGAGGGATGTACGAGCAGTACTCC.

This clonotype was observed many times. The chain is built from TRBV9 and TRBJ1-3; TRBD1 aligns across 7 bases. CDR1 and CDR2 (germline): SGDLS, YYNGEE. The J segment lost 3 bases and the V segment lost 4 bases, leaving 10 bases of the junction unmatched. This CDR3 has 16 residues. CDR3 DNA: TGTGCCAGCAGCCCAACCACGACAGGGTATGGAAACACCATATATTTT. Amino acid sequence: CASSPTTTGYGNTIYF.

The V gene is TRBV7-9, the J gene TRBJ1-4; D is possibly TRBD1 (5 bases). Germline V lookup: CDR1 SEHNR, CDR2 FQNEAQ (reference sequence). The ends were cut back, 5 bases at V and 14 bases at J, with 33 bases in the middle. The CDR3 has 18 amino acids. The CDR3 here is CASSLGGRSQGEGERLFF. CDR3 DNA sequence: TGTGCCAGCAGCCTGGGGGGAAGATCCCAGGGAGAAGGTGAAAGGCTGTTTTTT.

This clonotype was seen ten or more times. CDR3 region: CASSTGTEYGYTF. In DNA form, the CDR3 reads TGTGCCAGCAGCACCGGGACAGAGTATGGCTACACCTTC. The rearrangement links TRBV13 to TRBJ1-2, with 7 positions matching TRBD1. The CDR3 sequence is 13 residues long. V shed 5 bases, J shed 5 bases, and the junction held 5 bases outside the gene matches. Germline CDR1 reads PRHDT; CDR2 reads FYEKMQ (reference sequence). The full variable domain, rest sourced from reference TRBV13 and TRBJ1-2, is AAGVIQSPRHLIKEKRETATLKCYPIPRHDTVYWYQQGPGQDPQFLISFYEKMQSDKGSIPDRFSAQQFSDYHSELNMSSLELGDSALYFCASSTGTEYGYTFGSGTRLTVV.

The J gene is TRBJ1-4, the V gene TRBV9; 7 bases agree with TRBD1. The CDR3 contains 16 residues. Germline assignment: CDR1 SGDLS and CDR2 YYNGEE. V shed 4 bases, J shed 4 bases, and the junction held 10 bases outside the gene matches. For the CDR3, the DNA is TGTGCCAGCAGCAACCTTCTGGACAGGCATAATGAAAAACTGTTTTTT. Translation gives CASSNLLDRHNEKLFF. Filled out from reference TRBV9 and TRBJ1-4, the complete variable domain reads DSGVTQTPKHLITATGQRVTLRCSPRSGDLSVYWYQQSLDQGLQFLIQYYNGEERAKGNILERFSAQQFPDLHSELNLSSLELGDSALYFCASSNLLDRHNEKLFFGSGTQLSVL.